Each of the 29 T cell receptor beta chains below was sequenced from the same sample in a study of blood T cell repertoires in COVID-19 (TCRdb year 2020). Receptor amplification or capture employed the immunoSEQ multiplex PCR assay. TCRdb limited this immuneACCESS table to in-frame rearrangements with V and J called. A share of clones is missing; checked studies link under half to unresolved V genes, and the rest is unexplained. The sample contains roughly 340,000 clones, about 90% of them found a single time. Roughly 6.6% of the sample belongs to the ten largest clones. Sequencing used peripheral blood. These receptors were taken from a woman between 65 and 79 years old with COVID-19, enrolled during active disease.

V and J are TRBV5-6 and TRBJ2-1, with 9 bases matching TRBD1. The CDR3 length is 14 residues. CDR1 is SGHDT and CDR2 is YYEEEE in the germline V gene. The V segment lost 6 bases and the J segment 5 bases; nucleotides outside the gene matches: 6. The CDR3 region has the DNA TGTGCCAGCAAGGGACAGGGCAGGGACAATGAGCAGTTCTTC. It encodes CASKGQGRDNEQFF. The full variable domain, in which reference TRBV5-6 and TRBJ2-1 provide the parts outside the CDR3, is DAGVTQSPTHLIKTRGQQVTLRCSPKSGHDTVSWYQQALGQGPQFIFQYYEEEERQRGNFPDRFSGHQFPNYSSELNVNALLLGDSALYLCASKGQGRDNEQFFGPGTRLTVL.

This clone showed up just once. The chain recombines TRBV2 with TRBJ1-1; perhaps TRBD1 as D (6 bases). The CDR3 is 12 residues long. Per the germline V gene, CDR1 is SNHLY and CDR2 is FYNNEI. Trimming took 6 bases from V and 6 from J, leaving 11 bases between them. CDR3 nucleotide sequence: TGTGCCAGCAGAGCACAGGGCCCTGAAGCTTTCTTT. Protein: CASRAQGPEAFF.

The chain combines TRBV28 with TRBJ1-2; 9 nucleotides agree with TRBD1. J gave up 7 bases and V 5 bases, and 8 bases lay outside the gene matches. The CDR3 extends over 14 amino acids. Germline V gives CDR1 MDHEN, CDR2 SYDVKM. In nucleotides, the CDR3 is TGTGCCAGCAGTCCACTTTCGGACAGGGGTGGCTACACCTTC. Translated, it gives CASSPLSDRGGYTF.

The chain carries TRBV2 and TRBJ1-2, with TRBD1 identical over 9 bases. CDR1 and CDR2 from the germline V gene are SNHLY and FYNNEI. The CDR3 has 15 residues. Germline trimming cut 7 bases from V and 2 bases from J; bases unmatched to any gene: 8. CDR3 nucleotides: TGTGCCAGCAAGAGGGACAGGGTGGAGAACTATGGCTACACCTTC. Protein product: CASKRDRVENYGYTF.

This chain links TRBV7-9 with TRBJ2-1; 8 bases are shared with TRBD2. Germline-derived CDR1 and CDR2 are SEHNR and FQNEAQ (reference sequence). With 6 bases clipped from V and 7 bases from J, the junction kept 11 bases outside the gene matches. This CDR3 has 15 amino acids. CDR3 nucleotides: TGTGCCAGCAGTACCCGGGGGGGCCAAATGAATGAGCAGTTCTTC. Amino acids: CASSTRGGQMNEQFF.

This chain connects TRBV19 to TRBJ1-5; unclear D gene. V was shortened by 3 bases and J by 0 bases, with 12 bases between the two germline ends. The length of the CDR3 is 16 residues. CDR1 is LNHDA and CDR2 is SQIVND in the germline V gene (reference sequence). The CDR3 nucleotides read TGTGCCAGTAGTATTGATCACAGATATAGCAATCAGCCCCAGCATTTT. It translates to CASSIDHRYSNQPQHF.

The V and J genes are TRBV9 and TRBJ1-3, with D uncertain. CDR3 size: 15 residues. CDR1 SGDLS and CDR2 YYNGEE come from the germline V gene. V was clipped by 3 bases and J by 0 bases, with 10 bases between them. CDR3 sequence reads: CASSASGNSGNTIYF. CDR3 in DNA: TGTGCCAGCAGCGCGTCAGGTAACTCTGGAAACACCATATATTTT.

The rearrangement links TRBV2 to TRBJ1-4; D is ambiguous. The V gene's germline CDR1 is SNHLY and CDR2 FYNNEI. The V and J ends lost 8 bases and 7 bases respectively, with 14 bases between them. The CDR3 loop spans 13 amino acids. The CDR3: CASFGRLGEKLFF. The CDR3 DNA sequence: TGTGCCAGCTTCGGGAGGCTGGGTGAAAAACTGTTTTTT.

The chain employs TRBV4-2 and TRBJ1-4; 7 positions match TRBD1. The V segment lost 0 bases and the J segment 8 bases; nucleotides outside the gene matches: 15. CDR1 is LGHNA and CDR2 is YNFKEQ in the germline V gene. CDR3 length equals 18 residues. CDR3 loop: CASSQDTPDRVVHEKLFF. The CDR3 nucleotides read TGTGCCAGCAGCCAAGATACCCCCGACAGGGTTGTGCACGAAAAACTGTTTTTT.

This clone has only a few counts. The chain recombines TRBV6-1 with TRBJ1-6, with TRBD1 matching 9 bases. CDR1 and CDR2 (germline): MNHNS, SASEGT. The CDR3 is made up of 13 amino acids. Unmatched junction bases numbered 0, after V lost 3 bases and J lost 9 bases. The CDR3 DNA reads as TGTGCCAGCAGTGAGGACAGGGGTTCACCCCTCCACTTT. This translates into CASSEDRGSPLHF.

The chain joins TRBV5-1 to TRBJ2-5, with D uncertain. V was cut by 3 bases and J by 0 bases, with 6 bases left in between. This CDR3 has 13 amino acids. Germline CDR1 is SGHRS and CDR2 is YFSETQ. This CDR3 reads CASSSTHQETQYF. CDR3 in DNA: TGCGCCAGCAGCTCCACACACCAAGAGACCCAGTACTTC. The complete variable domain, with remaining parts taken from reference TRBV5-1 and TRBJ2-5, reads KAGVTQTPRYLIKTRGQQVTLSCSPISGHRSVSWYQQTPGQGLQFLFEYFSETQRNKGNFPGRFSGRQFSNSRSEMNVSTLELGDSALYLCASSSTHQETQYFGPGTRLLVL.

This clone has a single count. The sample carries other DNA sequences with the same CDR3. This chain connects TRBV24-1 to TRBJ1-1, with D unclear. Per germline, CDR1 KGHDR and CDR2 SFDVKD. The CDR3 spans 13 residues. V was cut by 7 bases and J by 1 base, with 9 bases left in between. The CDR3 protein is CATSDAPNTEAFF. The DNA for the CDR3 is TGTGCCACCAGCGATGCGCCGAACACTGAAGCTTTCTTT.

The chain is built from TRBV3-1 (or the pseudogene TRBV3-2) and TRBJ2-5, with a weak D call TRBD1 (6 bases). V lost 6 bases to trimming and J lost 3 bases, with 14 bases between them. CDR3 length: 14 amino acids. Per germline, CDR1 LGHDT and CDR2 YNNKEL (reference sequence). The CDR3 loop is CASRGAVGEETQYF. CDR3 nucleotide sequence: TGTGCCAGCAGGGGGGCCGTGGGGGAAGAGACCCAGTACTTC.

This clone is a singleton in its sample. The chain couples TRBV10-3 to TRBJ1-2; TRBD1 might be the D (6 bases). The ends were cut back, 3 bases at V and 1 base at J, with 18 bases in the middle. In germline, CDR1 is ENHRY, CDR2 SYGVKD. The CDR3 length is 17 residues. The CDR3 coding sequence is TGTGCCATCAGTGACCCTACCAGAGGGGGTTATAACTATGGCTACACCTTC. It translates to CAISDPTRGGYNYGYTF.

The chain employs TRBV12-3 or TRBV12-4 and TRBJ2-7; TRBD2 is a possible D gene (6 bases). This CDR3 spans 11 amino acids. With 7 bases removed from V and 4 bases from J, the gap between germline ends came to 8 bases. CDR3 region: CASKEGYEQYF. The DNA of the CDR3 is TGTGCCAGCAAGGAGGGATACGAGCAGTACTTC.

The chain recombines TRBV18 with TRBJ2-7; D possibly corresponds to TRBD1 (6 bases). Per germline, CDR1 KGHSH and CDR2 LQKENI. V was pared by 0 bases and J by 6 bases, with 15 bases between. The CDR3 sequence is 15 residues long. The CDR3 spells CASSPPARGATEQYF. CDR3 nucleotide sequence: TGTGCCAGCTCACCACCGGCCAGGGGAGCCACCGAGCAGTACTTC.

V is TRBV11-3 and J is TRBJ1-1, with a tentative D call TRBD1 (6 bases). Germline V gives CDR1 SGHNT, CDR2 YENEEA. With 2 bases removed from V and 3 bases from J, the gap between germline ends came to 16 bases. The CDR3 consists of 16 residues. The CDR3: CASSLILGAWDTEAFF. CDR3 DNA sequence: TGTGCCAGCAGCTTAATCTTGGGGGCGTGGGACACTGAAGCTTTCTTT. Supplemented by reference TRBV11-3 and TRBJ1-1, the full variable domain reads EAGVVQSPRYKIIEKKQPVAFWCNPISGHNTLYWYLQNLGQGPELLIRYENEEAVDDSQLPKDRFSAERLKGVDSTLKIQPAELGDSAVYLCASSLILGAWDTEAFFGQGTRLTVV.

This clone is a singleton in its sample. This sequence joins TRBV30 and TRBJ1-2, with D possibly TRBD1 on 6 matching bases. Trimming pared 3 bases from V and 6 bases from J, leaving 11 bases between. The CDR3 totals 12 residues. In germline, CDR1 is GTSNPN, CDR2 SVGIG (reference sequence). CDR3 sequence: CAWRHTGNGYTF. CDR3 DNA: TGTGCCTGGAGGCATACAGGGAATGGCTACACCTTC.

The chain carries TRBV11-2 and TRBJ2-2; 7 bases are shared with TRBD1. Germline V gene lookup returns CDR1 SGHAT and CDR2 FQNNGV. The CDR3 contains 14 residues. V dropped 5 bases and J dropped 3; count of bases not matched to a gene: 3. The CDR3 nucleotides are TGTGCCAGCAGCCCCGACAGGGACACCGGGGAGCTGTTTTTT. Translation: CASSPDRDTGELFF.

The chain employs TRBV19 and TRBJ1-4; the D is unclear. CDR1 and CDR2 (germline): LNHDA, SQIVND (reference sequence). The CDR3 runs to 13 residues. With 3 bases removed from V and 7 bases from J, the gap between germline ends came to 9 bases. CDR3 residues: CASSMRSLEKLFF. The CDR3 DNA reads as TGTGCCAGTAGTATGCGGAGTCTTGAAAAACTGTTTTTT.

This clone was seen a single time. The chain links TRBV2 to TRBJ1-2, with 7 bases identical to TRBD1. With 7 bases clipped from V and 2 bases from J, the junction kept 7 bases outside the gene matches. CDR3 length equals 14 residues. CDR1 and CDR2 (germline): SNHLY, FYNNEI. CDR3 protein: CASTRQGVNYGYTF. CDR3 nucleotide sequence: TGTGCCAGCACTCGCCAGGGGGTAAACTATGGCTACACCTTC.

This CDR3 is CASSTDRNNQPQHF. Written as DNA, the CDR3 is TGTGCCAGTAGTACCGACAGAAACAATCAGCCCCAGCATTTT. The V call is TRBV19, the J call TRBJ1-5, with D tentatively TRBD1 (5 bases). V was pared by 4 bases and J by 3 bases, with 10 bases between. The CDR3 totals 14 residues. Germline V gene sequence: CDR1 LNHDA, CDR2 SQIVND (reference sequence).

The J gene is TRBJ2-4, the V gene TRBV5-6; D uncertain. This CDR3 has 11 amino acids. The ends were cut back, 0 bases at V and 8 bases at J, with 3 bases in the middle. Germline CDR1 SGHDT, CDR2 YYEEEE. DNA of the CDR3: TGTGCCAGCAGCTTGGTAGACATTCAGTACTTC. This gives the protein CASSLVDIQYF.

The chain carries TRBV2 and TRBJ2-1, with D possibly TRBD1 on 5 matching bases. Trimming left V 4 bases short and J 5 bases short, with 18 bases between. Germline assignment: CDR1 SNHLY and CDR2 FYNNEI. This CDR3 spans 16 amino acids. CDR3 DNA sequence: TGTGCCAGCAGTGTCAAGGAGACAGCCCTCAACAATGAGCAGTTCTTC. This encodes CASSVKETALNNEQFF. The full variable domain, with the rest looked up from reference TRBV2 and TRBJ2-1, is EPEVTQTPSHQVTQMGQEVILRCVPISNHLYFYWYRQILGQKVEFLVSFYNNEISEKSEIFDDQFSVERPDGSNFTLKIRSTKLEDSAMYFCASSVKETALNNEQFFGPGTRLTVL.

Only one count was recorded for this clone. J is TRBJ1-6 and V is TRBV2; weak D call: TRBD1 (6 bases). Trimming removed 6 bases from V and 7 bases from J, with 13 bases in between. Germline V gene data show CDR1 as SNHLY and CDR2 as FYNNEI. This CDR3 has 14 amino acids. The CDR3 DNA reads TGTGCCAGCAGGTTAGGGGGTGGGAATTCACCCCTCCACTTT. Translation gives CASRLGGGNSPLHF.

The chain combines TRBV27 with TRBJ1-6; 10 bases align to TRBD1. The CDR3 extends over 15 amino acids. With 6 bases clipped from V and 7 bases from J, the junction kept 6 bases outside the gene matches. Germline V gene data show CDR1 as MNHEY and CDR2 as SMNVEV (reference sequence). The CDR3 sequence is CASRGLGQGNSPLHF. The DNA for the CDR3 is TGTGCCAGCAGGGGTTTGGGACAGGGGAATTCACCCCTCCACTTT.

Concerning this clone: Other DNA sequences of this sample code for an identical CDR3. The chain combines TRBV18 with TRBJ2-1; TRBD1 might be the D (5 bases). This CDR3 has 13 amino acids. The V gene lost 3 bases and the J gene lost 6 bases, with 9 bases spanning the gap. CDR1 is KGHSH, CDR2 LQKENI, per germline. The CDR3 bases are TGTGCCAGCTCACCCCCAGGGTTCAATGAGCAGTTCTTC. It codes for CASSPPGFNEQFF.

This chain joins TRBV7-3 and TRBJ1-6, with 10 bases fitting TRBD1. J lost 9 bases, V lost 5 bases, and 1 base had no gene match. The germline gives CDR1 SGHTA, CDR2 FQGTGA. This CDR3 is built from 13 residues. DNA for the CDR3: TGTGCCAGCAGCGGACAGGGGGGTTCACCCCTCCACTTT. Amino acids: CASSGQGGSPLHF.

J is TRBJ2-5 and V is TRBV7-2, with D possibly TRBD2 on 7 matching bases. The CDR3 spans 15 residues. V lost 5 bases to trimming and J lost 2 bases, with 15 bases between them. CDR1 and CDR2 (germline): SGHTA, FQGNSA. The CDR3 DNA reads TGTGCCAGCAGCAAGGGGGGGGGAACGCAAGAGACCCAGTACTTC. This gives the protein CASSKGGGTQETQYF. The variable domain in full, completed from reference TRBV7-2 and TRBJ2-5, reads GAGVSQSPSNKVTEKGKDVELRCDPISGHTALYWYRQSLGQGLEFLIYFQGNSAPDKSGLPSDRFSAERTGGSVSTLTIQRTQQEDSAVYLCASSKGGGTQETQYFGPGTRLLVL.